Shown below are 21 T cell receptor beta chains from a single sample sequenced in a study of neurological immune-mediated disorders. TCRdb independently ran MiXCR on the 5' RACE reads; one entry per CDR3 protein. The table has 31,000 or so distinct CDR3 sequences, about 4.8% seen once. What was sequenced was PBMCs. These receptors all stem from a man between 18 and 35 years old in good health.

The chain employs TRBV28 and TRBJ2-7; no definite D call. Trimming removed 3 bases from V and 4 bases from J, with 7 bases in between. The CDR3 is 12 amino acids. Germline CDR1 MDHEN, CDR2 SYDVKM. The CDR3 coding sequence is TGTGCCAGCAGTTTTGTAGGGTACGAGCAGTACTTC. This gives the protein CASSFVGYEQYF.

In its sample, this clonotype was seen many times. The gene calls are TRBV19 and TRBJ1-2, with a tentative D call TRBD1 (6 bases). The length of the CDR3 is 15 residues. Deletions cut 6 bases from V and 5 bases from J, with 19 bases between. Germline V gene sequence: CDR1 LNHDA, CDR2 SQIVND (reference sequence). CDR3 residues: CASSHRPGTKYGYTF. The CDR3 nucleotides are TGTGCCAGTAGCCATCGACCCGGGACAAAGTATGGCTACACCTTC.

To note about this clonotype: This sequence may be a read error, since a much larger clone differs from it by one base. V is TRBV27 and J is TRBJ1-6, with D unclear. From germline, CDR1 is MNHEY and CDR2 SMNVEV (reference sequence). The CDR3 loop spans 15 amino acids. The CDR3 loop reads CASMGWGSYNSSLHF. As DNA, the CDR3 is TGTGCCAGCATGGGGTGGGGATCCTATAATTCATCCCTCCACTTT.

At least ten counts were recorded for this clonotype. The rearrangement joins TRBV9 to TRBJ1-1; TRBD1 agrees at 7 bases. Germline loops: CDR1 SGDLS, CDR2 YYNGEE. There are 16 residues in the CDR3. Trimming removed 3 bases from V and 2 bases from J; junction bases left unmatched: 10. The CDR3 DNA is TGTGCCAGCAGCGCTCACCCGGGACAGCTAAACACTGAAGCTTTCTTT. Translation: CASSAHPGQLNTEAFF.

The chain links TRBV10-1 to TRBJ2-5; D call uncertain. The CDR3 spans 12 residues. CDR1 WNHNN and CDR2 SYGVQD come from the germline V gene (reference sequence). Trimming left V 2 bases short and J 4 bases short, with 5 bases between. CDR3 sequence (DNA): TGCGCCAGCAGTGAGATGGGAGAGACCCAGTACTTC. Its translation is CASSEMGETQYF.

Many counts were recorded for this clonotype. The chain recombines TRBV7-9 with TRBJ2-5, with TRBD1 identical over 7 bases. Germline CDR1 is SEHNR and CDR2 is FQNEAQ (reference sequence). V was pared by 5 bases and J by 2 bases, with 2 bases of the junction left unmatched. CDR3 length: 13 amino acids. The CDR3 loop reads CASSPGQQETQYF. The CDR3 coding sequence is TGTGCCAGCAGCCCGGGACAGCAAGAGACCCAGTACTTC.

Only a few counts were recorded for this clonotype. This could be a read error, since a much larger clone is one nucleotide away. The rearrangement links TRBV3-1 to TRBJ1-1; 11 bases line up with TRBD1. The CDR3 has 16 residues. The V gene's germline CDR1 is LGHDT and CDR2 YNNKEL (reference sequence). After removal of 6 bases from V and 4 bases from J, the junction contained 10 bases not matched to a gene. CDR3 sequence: CASSPRDRGCGTEAFF. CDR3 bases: TGTGCCAGCAGTCCCCGGGACAGGGGGTGCGGCACTGAAGCTTTCTTT. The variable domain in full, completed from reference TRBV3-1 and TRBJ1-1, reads DTAVSQTPKYLVTQMGNDKSIKCEQNLGHDTMYWYKQDSKKFLKIMFSYNNKELIINETVPNRFSPKSPDKAHLNLHINSLELGDSAVYFCASSPRDRGCGTEAFFGQGTRLTVV.

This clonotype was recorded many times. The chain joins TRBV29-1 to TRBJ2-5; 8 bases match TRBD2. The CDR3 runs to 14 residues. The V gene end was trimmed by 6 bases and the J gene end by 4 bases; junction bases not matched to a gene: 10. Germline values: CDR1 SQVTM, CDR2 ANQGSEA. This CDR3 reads CSVGRSGGVETQYF. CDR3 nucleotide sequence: TGCAGCGTCGGCCGATCGGGGGGGGTAGAGACCCAGTACTTC.

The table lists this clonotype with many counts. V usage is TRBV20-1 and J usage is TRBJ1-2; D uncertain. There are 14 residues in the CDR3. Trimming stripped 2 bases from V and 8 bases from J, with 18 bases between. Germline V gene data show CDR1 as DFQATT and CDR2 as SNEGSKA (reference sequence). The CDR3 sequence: CSARPSGLTDGYTF. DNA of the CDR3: TGCAGTGCTAGACCTTCGGGCCTTACCGACGGCTACACCTTC.

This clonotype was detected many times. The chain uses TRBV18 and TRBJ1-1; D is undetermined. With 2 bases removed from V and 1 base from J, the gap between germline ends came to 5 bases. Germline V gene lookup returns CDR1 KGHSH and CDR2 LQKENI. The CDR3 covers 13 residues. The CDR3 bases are TGTGCCAGCTCACCAAATTCGAACACTGAAGCTTTCTTT. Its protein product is CASSPNSNTEAFF.

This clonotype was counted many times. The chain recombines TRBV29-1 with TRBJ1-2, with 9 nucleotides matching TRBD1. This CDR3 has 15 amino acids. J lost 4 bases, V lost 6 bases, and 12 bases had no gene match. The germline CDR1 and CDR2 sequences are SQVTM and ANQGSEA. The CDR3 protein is CSVIGQGILGYGYTF. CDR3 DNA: TGCAGCGTCATAGGACAGGGGATCCTCGGCTATGGCTACACCTTC.

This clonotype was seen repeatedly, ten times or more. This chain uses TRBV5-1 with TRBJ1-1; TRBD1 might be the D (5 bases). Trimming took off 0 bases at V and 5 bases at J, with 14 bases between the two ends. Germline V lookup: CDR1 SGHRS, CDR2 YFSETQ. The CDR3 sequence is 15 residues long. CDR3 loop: CASSLGFGRETEAFF. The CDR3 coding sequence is TGCGCCAGCAGCTTGGGCTTCGGCAGGGAGACTGAAGCTTTCTTT.

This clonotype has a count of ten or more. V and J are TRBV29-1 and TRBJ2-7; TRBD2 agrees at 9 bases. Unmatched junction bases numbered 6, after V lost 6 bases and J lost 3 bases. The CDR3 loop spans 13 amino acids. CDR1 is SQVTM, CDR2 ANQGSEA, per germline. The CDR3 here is CSVGGGVLYEQYF. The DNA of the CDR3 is TGCAGCGTCGGCGGGGGGGTGCTCTACGAGCAGTACTTC.

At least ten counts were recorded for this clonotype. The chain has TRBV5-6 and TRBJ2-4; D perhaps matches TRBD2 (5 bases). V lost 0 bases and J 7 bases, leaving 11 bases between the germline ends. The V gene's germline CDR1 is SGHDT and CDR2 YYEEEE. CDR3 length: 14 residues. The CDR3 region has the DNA TGTGCCAGCAGCTTGGGATCGGGGATGAACATTCAGTACTTC. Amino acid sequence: CASSLGSGMNIQYF.

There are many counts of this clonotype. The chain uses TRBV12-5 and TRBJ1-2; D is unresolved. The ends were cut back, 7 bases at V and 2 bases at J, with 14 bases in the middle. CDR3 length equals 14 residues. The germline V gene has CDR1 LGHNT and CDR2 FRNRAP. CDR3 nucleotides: TGTGCTAGTGCCATGGTGGGTGTGAACTATGGCTACACCTTC. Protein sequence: CASAMVGVNYGYTF.

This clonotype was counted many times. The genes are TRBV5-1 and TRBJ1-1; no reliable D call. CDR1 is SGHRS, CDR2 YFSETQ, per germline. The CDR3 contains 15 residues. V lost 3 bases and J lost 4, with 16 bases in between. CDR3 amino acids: CASSSLDTVSTEAFF. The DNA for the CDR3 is TGCGCCAGCAGCTCATTAGACACGGTGAGCACTGAAGCTTTCTTT.

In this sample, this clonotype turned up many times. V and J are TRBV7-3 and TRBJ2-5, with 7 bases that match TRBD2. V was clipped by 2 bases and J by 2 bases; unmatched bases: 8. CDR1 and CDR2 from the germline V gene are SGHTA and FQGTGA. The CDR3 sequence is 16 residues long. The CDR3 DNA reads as TGTGCCAGCAGCTTAGGGTTGGGCGGGGGACAAGAGACCCAGTACTTC. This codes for CASSLGLGGGQETQYF. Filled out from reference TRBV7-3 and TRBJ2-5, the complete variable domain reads GAGVSQTPSNKVTEKGKYVELRCDPISGHTALYWYRQSLGQGPEFLIYFQGTGAADDSGLPNDRFFAVRPEGSVSTLKIQRTERGDSAVYLCASSLGLGGGQETQYFGPGTRLLVL.

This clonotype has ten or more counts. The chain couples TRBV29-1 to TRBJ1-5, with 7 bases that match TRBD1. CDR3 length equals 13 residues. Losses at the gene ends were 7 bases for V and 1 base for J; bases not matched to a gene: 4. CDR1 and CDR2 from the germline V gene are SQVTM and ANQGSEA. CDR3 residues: CSAGTDSNQPQHF. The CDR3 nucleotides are TGCAGCGCCGGGACAGACAGCAATCAGCCCCAGCATTTT.

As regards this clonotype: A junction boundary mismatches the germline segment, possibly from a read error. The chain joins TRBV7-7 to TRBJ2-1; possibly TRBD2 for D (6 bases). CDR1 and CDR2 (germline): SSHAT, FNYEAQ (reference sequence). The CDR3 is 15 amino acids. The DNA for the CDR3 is TGTGCTAGCAGCCCCCGACTGGGGAGGTACAATGAGCAGTTCTTC. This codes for CASSPRLGRYNEQFF.

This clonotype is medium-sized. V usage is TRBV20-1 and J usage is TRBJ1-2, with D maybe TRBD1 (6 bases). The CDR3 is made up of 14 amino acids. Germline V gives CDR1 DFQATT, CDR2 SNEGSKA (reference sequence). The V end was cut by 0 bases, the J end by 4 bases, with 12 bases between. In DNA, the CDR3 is TGCAGTGCTAGAGATAGGACAGAGGTCTATGGCTACACCTTC. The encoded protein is CSARDRTEVYGYTF.

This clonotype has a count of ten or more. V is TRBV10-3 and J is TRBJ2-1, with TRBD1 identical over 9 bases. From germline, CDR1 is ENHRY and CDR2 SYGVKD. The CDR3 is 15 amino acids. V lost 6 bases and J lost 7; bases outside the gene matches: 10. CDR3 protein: CAISHRDRVGNEQFF. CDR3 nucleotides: TGTGCCATCAGCCACCGGGACAGGGTGGGAAATGAGCAGTTCTTC.